One sample yielded the 17 T cell receptor beta chains listed below, sequenced in a study of blood T cell repertoires in COVID-19. Produced via immunoSEQ multiplex PCR; TCRdb's table is partial and in-frame only. The sample holds approximately 100,000 clones, 85% to 90% seen once. Sequences were obtained from peripheral blood. All receptors derive from a human donor with acute or convalescent COVID-19. The donor label of this sample is uncertain.

This clone was observed a few times. The rearrangement uses TRBV14 and TRBJ2-5, with TRBD1 identical over 7 bases. In germline, CDR1 is SGHDN, CDR2 FVKESK. This CDR3 is 13 amino acids long. V was pared by 2 bases and J by 5 bases, with 2 bases of the junction left unmatched. The CDR3 loop is CASSQNRGETQYF. As DNA, the CDR3 is TGTGCCAGCAGCCAAAACAGGGGTGAGACCCAGTACTTC.

The V gene is TRBV28, the J gene TRBJ1-3; a weak D match, TRBD1 (5 bases). Germline V gene lookup returns CDR1 MDHEN and CDR2 SYDVKM. CDR3 length: 14 amino acids. The V and J ends lost 1 base and 4 bases respectively, with 8 bases between them. CDR3 region: CASSLLTAGNTIYF. The DNA of the CDR3 is TGTGCCAGCAGTTTATTGACAGCCGGAAACACCATATATTTT.

The sample holds one count of this clone. The chain recombines TRBV19 with TRBJ1-4; D possibly corresponds to TRBD1 (5 bases). Germline loops: CDR1 LNHDA, CDR2 SQIVND (reference sequence). With 6 bases removed from V and 6 bases from J, the gap between germline ends came to 23 bases. The CDR3 is made up of 17 amino acids. The CDR3 here is CASRSITGAAADEKLFF. The CDR3 nucleotides read TGTGCCAGTAGAAGCATCACAGGCGCGGCAGCAGATGAAAAACTGTTTTTT.

The CDR3 DNA reads TGTGCCAGCAGCCACACCTCAGGGGGTCGAAATCAGCCCCAGCATTTT. Protein: CASSHTSGGRNQPQHF. The chain employs TRBV3-1 (or the pseudogene TRBV3-2) and TRBJ1-5; 7 bases agree with TRBD1. Trimming cost V 3 bases and J 4 bases; bases outside gene matches: 9. Germline V gives CDR1 LGHDT, CDR2 YNNKEL (reference sequence). The CDR3 sequence is 16 residues long.

This clone was seen only once. The gene calls are TRBV21-1 and TRBJ1-6. TRBV21-1 is termed a pseudogene. The CDR3 consists of 18 residues. CDR3 region: CASRGEGSKSSYNSPLHF. Here the CDR3 DNA reads TGTGCCAGCAGGGGGGAGGGCAGCAAGAGCTCCTATAATTCACCCCTCCACTTT.

The chain has TRBV7-2 and TRBJ2-1, with TRBD1 identical over 7 bases. After removal of 5 bases from V and 4 bases from J, the junction contained 5 bases not matched to a gene. In germline, CDR1 is SGHTA, CDR2 FQGNSA. CDR3 size: 14 residues. The chain's CDR3 is CASSLGQSYNEQFF. In DNA, the CDR3 is TGTGCCAGCAGCCTGGGACAGTCATACAATGAGCAGTTCTTC.

This CDR3 reads CASSRRQGSSYEQYF. CDR3 nucleotides: TGTGCCAGCAGTCGCCGACAGGGAAGCTCCTACGAGCAGTACTTC. The rearrangement joins TRBV28 to TRBJ2-7, with 7 bases fitting TRBD1. CDR3 length: 15 amino acids. CDR1 and CDR2 (germline): MDHEN, SYDVKM. The V and J ends lost 5 bases and 0 bases, in that order; junction bases with no gene match: 7.

The rearrangement links TRBV9 to TRBJ2-7; 8 bases are a match to TRBD2. The CDR3 runs to 15 residues. Germline V gene data show CDR1 as SGDLS and CDR2 as YYNGEE. Trimming at V came to 3 bases and at J to 3 bases, leaving 8 bases not matched to a gene. The CDR3: CASSAHSGAIYEQYF. DNA for the CDR3: TGTGCCAGCAGCGCACATAGCGGGGCGATCTACGAGCAGTACTTC. Looking up the rest from reference TRBV9 and TRBJ2-7 gives the full variable domain: DSGVTQTPKHLITATGQRVTLRCSPRSGDLSVYWYQQSLDQGLQFLIQYYNGEERAKGNILERFSAQQFPDLHSELNLSSLELGDSALYFCASSAHSGAIYEQYFGPGTRLTVT.

The V gene is TRBV7-2, the J gene TRBJ2-7, with D perhaps matching TRBD1 (6 bases). The CDR3 covers 14 residues. The germline gives CDR1 SGHTA, CDR2 FQGNSA. Between the trimmed V and J ends, which lost 4 bases and 3 bases, there was a span of 13 bases. The CDR3 DNA is TGTGCCAGCAGCTCCACAGGGCTGCGCTACGAGCAGTACTTC. This gives the protein CASSSTGLRYEQYF.

V usage is TRBV27 and J usage is TRBJ2-5, with D perhaps matching TRBD1 (5 bases). Germline lookup yields CDR1 MNHEY and CDR2 SMNVEV (reference sequence). The CDR3 sequence is 17 residues long. Trimming took 2 bases from V and 2 from J, leaving 18 bases between them. This CDR3 is CASSLSRAIGVQETQYF. The CDR3 DNA sequence: TGTGCCAGCAGTTTAAGTAGGGCAATAGGGGTTCAAGAGACCCAGTACTTC.

This clone was observed a handful of times. The chain uses TRBV5-1 and TRBJ2-1, with D possibly matching TRBD2 (8 bases). Germline loops: CDR1 SGHRS, CDR2 YFSETQ. CDR3 size: 15 residues. V lost 4 bases and J 2 bases, leaving 13 bases between the germline ends. The CDR3 DNA follows: TGCGCCAGCAGCCCGGGGGGGACAGCCTACAATGAGCAGTTCTTC. This sequence encodes CASSPGGTAYNEQFF.

This sequence joins TRBV3-1 (or the pseudogene TRBV3-2) and TRBJ1-1; D gene ambiguous. The CDR3 is made up of 14 amino acids. Germline V gene sequence: CDR1 LGHDT, CDR2 YNNKEL (reference sequence). With 2 bases removed from V and 10 bases from J, the gap between germline ends came to 17 bases. CDR3 sequence: CASSQLTSGSRAFF. The CDR3 DNA follows: TGTGCCAGCAGCCAACTTACGTCGGGGTCGCGAGCTTTCTTT.

The CDR3 is CASSWGGAGRAFNTEAFF. The CDR3 DNA reads as TGTGCCAGCAGTTGGGGCGGCGCCGGGAGGGCATTCAACACTGAAGCTTTCTTT. The gene calls are TRBV27 and TRBJ1-1; perhaps TRBD1 as D (5 bases). In germline, CDR1 is MNHEY, CDR2 SMNVEV (reference sequence). This CDR3 is built from 18 residues. V was clipped by 4 bases and J by 2 bases, with 23 bases between them.

This sequence joins TRBV4-3 and TRBJ1-1; TRBD1 matches at 7 bases. The CDR3 runs to 13 residues. CDR1 and CDR2 from the germline V gene are LGHNA and YSLEER. After removal of 5 bases from V and 7 bases from J, the junction contained 7 bases not matched to a gene. The CDR3 sequence is CASSFQGGGEAFF. CDR3 in DNA: TGCGCCAGCAGCTTCCAGGGGGGCGGTGAAGCTTTCTTT.

The chain combines TRBV7-8 with TRBJ1-1, with TRBD1 identical over 9 bases. The CDR3 loop spans 15 amino acids. The trim removed 4 bases at V and 4 bases at J, leaving 7 bases unmatched. CDR1 is SGHVS, CDR2 FQNEAQ, per germline. The CDR3 reads CASSSGTGRITEAFF. The DNA of the CDR3 is TGTGCCAGCAGCTCTGGGACAGGGCGGATCACTGAAGCTTTCTTT.

The J gene is TRBJ2-1, the V gene TRBV6-2 or TRBV6-3; TRBD2 matches at 10 bases. After removal of 5 bases from V and 6 bases from J, the junction contained 10 bases not matched to a gene. Germline V CDR1 and CDR2: MNHEY, SVGEGT. The CDR3 loop spans 16 amino acids. The CDR3 spells CASSKLAGNSLNEQFF. CDR3 coding DNA: TGTGCCAGCAGTAAACTAGCGGGGAACAGTCTCAATGAGCAGTTCTTC.

The rearrangement joins TRBV28 to TRBJ1-5, with 8 nucleotides matching TRBD1. This CDR3 region has 14 residues. Germline-derived CDR1 and CDR2 are MDHEN and SYDVKM. The V and J ends lost 3 bases and 3 bases, in that order; junction bases with no gene match: 1. CDR3 bases: TGTGCCAGCAGTTTGACAGGGGACAATCAGCCCCAGCATTTT. Its translation is CASSLTGDNQPQHF.